This T cell receptor (beta chain) comes out of a study of blood T cell repertoires in COVID-19. This clone was counted only a few times. The CDR3 has 13 amino acids. Sequencing was performed with immunoSEQ multiplex PCR; in TCRdb, only in-frame clones are kept and a portion is missing. The table lists nearly 40,000 clones, about 88% of them singletons. Sequencing used peripheral blood. This TCR was sampled from a man aged 50 or older in a cohort sampled during active COVID-19. The V gene is TRBV21-1, the J gene TRBJ2-7; the listed D gene, TRBD2, was not tested against the DNA. TRBV21-1 corresponds to a pseudogene. The DNA of the CDR3 is TGTGCCAGCAAGACTATGAGCTCCTACGAGCAGTACGTC. This codes for CASKTMSSYEQYV.